A selection of T cell receptor beta chains follows, all from one sample in a study of T cell responses to AZD1222 COVID-19 vaccine. Sequenced by immunoSEQ multiplex PCR; TCRdb stores in-frame clones only, minus some. The table lists 100,000 or so clones, 80% to 90% of them singletons. This specimen consisted of peripheral blood, obtained on day 0 of AZD1222 vaccination. These receptors were taken from an adult in good health. The CDR3 runs from the conserved cysteine through the conserved F or W. The order of the fields is clone size, D gene, J gene, V gene, CDR3 DNA, CDR3 protein. The D gene is left open where the match is weak. Where a row states a size, it is once, few, many or the class of an expanded clone; other rows omit it.

NA NA TRBJ2-5 TRBV7-6 TGTGCCAGCAGCTTAGTTGGGGGCGCGATGGAGACCCAGTACTTC CASSLVGGAMETQYF
NA TRBD2 TRBJ2-7 TRBV2 TGTGCCACCCGACTAGCAGAAGACTACGAGCAGTACTTC CATRLAEDYEQYF
NA NA TRBJ1-4 TRBV7-8 TGTGCCAGCAGCCCGGACCCAACTAATGAAAAACTGTTTTTT CASSPDPTNEKLFF
once NA TRBJ1-3 TRBV2 TGTGCCAGCATAGCACAGACGAGTGGAAACACCATATATTTT CASIAQTSGNTIYF
NA NA TRBJ2-6 TRBV7-9 TGTGCCAGCACCTCGGGATACGGGGCCAACGTCCTGACTTTC CASTSGYGANVLTF
NA TRBD2 TRBJ2-1 TRBV5-5 TGTGCCAGCAGCTTGGAGGGACTAGGGATCAATGAGCAGTTCTTC CASSLEGLGINEQFF
NA TRBD1 TRBJ2-7 TRBV6-2/TRBV6-3 TGTGCCAGCAGTTACTCGGCAGGGGGCGATCGGCAGTACTTC CASSYSAGGDRQYF
NA NA TRBJ1-1 TRBV10-1 TGCGCCAGCAGATCGTCTGAAGCTTTCTTT CASRSSEAFF
NA NA TRBJ2-5 TRBV12-5 TGTGCTAGTGGATCGGACAGCCAAGAGACCCAGTACTTC CASGSDSQETQYF
once NA TRBJ2-2 TRBV11-2 TGTGCCAGCAGCGTGGGCAGGTCGAACACCGGGGAGCTGTTTTTT CASSVGRSNTGELFF
few NA TRBJ2-7 TRBV15 TGTGCCACCAGCAACGGGGTGGCCGGGCAGTACTTC CATSNGVAGQYF
once TRBD2 TRBJ2-1 TRBV11-3 TGTGCCAGCAGACTAGCGGGGTCCTACAATGAGCAGTTCTTC CASRLAGSYNEQFF
NA NA TRBJ1-5 TRBV12-3/TRBV12-4 TGTGCCAGCAGTTTAGGTCCTGGGCAGCCCCAGCATTTT CASSLGPGQPQHF
NA TRBD1 TRBJ1-2 TRBV9 TGTGCCAGCAGCCCCCCCTCAGGGGGAATCTGGACCTTC CASSPPSGGIWTF
NA NA TRBJ1-5 TRBV12-3/TRBV12-4 TGTGCCAGCAGCTACTCTAATCAGCCCCAGCATTTT CASSYSNQPQHF
NA NA TRBJ2-7 TRBV19 TGTGCCAGTAGTATGAGAAATTCCGAGCAGTACTTC CASSMRNSEQYF
NA TRBD1 TRBJ2-5 TRBV7-8 TGTGCCAGCAGCATAAACAGGGGAGCAGAGACCCAGTACTTC CASSINRGAETQYF
once NA TRBJ1-2 TRBV13 TGTGCCAGCAGCTCAGACCTCCGGGCCCCACAAGGCTATGGCTACACCTTC CASSSDLRAPQGYGYTF
once NA TRBJ2-5 TRBV11-2 TGTGCCAGCACCCATAGGGGGGGGACGTACCAAGAGACCCAGTACTTC CASTHRGGTYQETQYF
NA TRBD1 TRBJ2-3 TRBV7-9 TGTGCCAGCAGCCCCGGGACAGGCTCACTCACAGATACGCAGTATTTT CASSPGTGSLTDTQYF
NA NA TRBJ2-7 TRBV5-6 TGTGCCAGCAGCTCCACAGGTTTCTACGAGCAGTACTTC CASSSTGFYEQYF
NA NA TRBJ1-5 TRBV29-1 TGCAGCGTTGGAGGGGCCAATCAGCCCCAGCATTTT CSVGGANQPQHF
NA NA TRBJ1-6 TRBV5-6 TGTGCCAGCAGCCCAAAACAGGGTCAGGCCAATTCACCCCTCCACTTT CASSPKQGQANSPLHF
NA TRBD2 TRBJ2-7 TRBV3-1/TRBV3-2 TGTGCCAGCAGCCTGACTAGCGTCCCCTACGAGCAGTACTTC CASSLTSVPYEQYF
NA NA TRBJ2-7 TRBV11-3 TGTGCCAGCAGTTTACTAGCATCCTACGAGCAGTACTTC CASSLLASYEQYF
NA NA TRBJ1-6 TRBV12-3/TRBV12-4 TGTGCCAGCAGTCCCCAGGAGAATTCACCCCTCCACTTT CASSPQENSPLHF
NA TRBD2 TRBJ2-2 TRBV10-1 TGCGCCAGCAGTGACGCGGGGGAAAACACCGGGGAGCTGTTTTTT CASSDAGENTGELFF
NA TRBD2 TRBJ2-3 TRBV11-2 TGTGCCAGCAGCTTAGAGGCGGGAGGTTCCGGTACGCAGTATTTT CASSLEAGGSGTQYF
NA NA TRBJ1-2 TRBV11-3 TGTGCCAGCAGCTCCTGGCGGGGCGGCTACACCTTC CASSSWRGGYTF
NA TRBD2 TRBJ2-4 TRBV19 TGTGCCAGTAGTAGGGAGAGGCTAGCGGGAGGGCCGGACATTCAGTACTTC CASSRERLAGGPDIQYF
NA TRBD1 TRBJ1-4 TRBV6-5 TGTGCCAGCAGTAGGGACAGGGGATCGGGTGAAAAACTGTTTTTT CASSRDRGSGEKLFF
NA NA TRBJ2-2 TRBV15 TGTGCCACCAGCAGCGTGACAAAACAGGCTAACGGGGAGCTGTTTTTT CATSSVTKQANGELFF
NA TRBD1 TRBJ1-1 TRBV5-6 TGTGCCAGCAGCTTCACAGTGGGACAGGTGAACACTGAAGCTTTCTTT CASSFTVGQVNTEAFF
NA NA TRBJ2-3 TRBV29-1 TGCAGCGTTGATGTAGGGGGCACAGATACGCAGTATTTT CSVDVGGTDTQYF
NA NA TRBJ1-6 TRBV6-5 TGTGCCAGCAGTTATGAGGGAGGGGGTTCACCCCTCCACTTT CASSYEGGGSPLHF
NA TRBD1 TRBJ1-4 TRBV18 TGTGCCAGCTCACCGGGACAGACAAATGAAAAACTGTTTTTT CASSPGQTNEKLFF
NA TRBD2 TRBJ2-3 TRBV5-5 TGTGCCAGCAGCGGAGCGGGAGTAGGGGATACGCAGTATTTT CASSGAGVGDTQYF
NA NA TRBJ2-2 TRBV11-2 TGTGCCAGCAGCTTAGTCGGGAACACCGGGGAGCTGTTTTTT CASSLVGNTGELFF
NA NA TRBJ1-5 TRBV27 TGTGCCAGCAGGGGACCGAATCAGCCCCAGCATTTT CASRGPNQPQHF
NA TRBD1 TRBJ1-1 TRBV5-6 TGTGCCAGCAGCTTGCAGGGGGCTTGGGTGTTGGACACTGAAGCTTTCTTT CASSLQGAWVLDTEAFF
many NA TRBJ1-5 TRBV7-8 TGTGCCAGCAGCTTGGACAGCTGGGGCAATCAGCCCCAGCATTTT CASSLDSWGNQPQHF
NA NA TRBJ1-2 TRBV7-9 TGTGCCAGCAGCTTAGCCGGACAGAACTATGGCTACACCTTC CASSLAGQNYGYTF
NA NA TRBJ2-6 TRBV19 TGTGCCAGTAGCCCCCCTCGGCCGCGTTCTGGGGCCAACGTCCTGACTTTC CASSPPRPRSGANVLTF
NA NA TRBJ1-2 TRBV19 TGTGCCAGTAGACCCGGACAGTTTGGCTACACCTTC CASRPGQFGYTF
NA NA TRBJ1-2 TRBV29-1 TGCAGCGTTGAAAGAGGATATGGCTACACCTTC CSVERGYGYTF
NA NA TRBJ2-3 TRBV18 TGTGCCAGCTCACCGAGACGCACAGATACGCAGTATTTT CASSPRRTDTQYF
NA TRBD2 TRBJ2-7 TRBV6-6 TGTGCCAGCAATAGCGGGACTCCCTACGAGCAGTACTTC CASNSGTPYEQYF
NA NA TRBJ2-1 TRBV3-1/TRBV3-2 TGTGCCAGCAGCCAAGGTGGATACAATGAGCAGTTCTTC CASSQGGYNEQFF